This T cell receptor beta chain was captured by sequencing in a study of blood T cell repertoires in COVID-19. Study-level background: Spain, Italy and the United States supplied samples that represented acute and convalescent COVID-19.

Here immunoSEQ multiplex PCR was the method, and the copy in TCRdb shows in-frame clones only, minus some. The sample lists about 210,000 clones; 70% to 90% were seen once. Grouping used clinical history reported by participants in a survey and questionnaire. About this clone itself: A junction end diverges from the germline sequence, so it may reflect a read error.

CDR1 and CDR2 from the germline V gene are MNHEY and SVGAGI. CDR3 size: 14 residues. What was sequenced was PBMCs or T cells enriched from blood (not recorded which). The source of this sequence is a middle-aged man who had recovered from COVID-19. The chain combines TRBV6-5 with TRBJ1-1, with TRBD1 matching 8 bases. This CDR3 reads CVSRSGQAHTEAFF. CDR3 nucleotides: TGTGTCAGCAGGTCGGGACAGGCCCACACTGAAGCTTTCTTT.